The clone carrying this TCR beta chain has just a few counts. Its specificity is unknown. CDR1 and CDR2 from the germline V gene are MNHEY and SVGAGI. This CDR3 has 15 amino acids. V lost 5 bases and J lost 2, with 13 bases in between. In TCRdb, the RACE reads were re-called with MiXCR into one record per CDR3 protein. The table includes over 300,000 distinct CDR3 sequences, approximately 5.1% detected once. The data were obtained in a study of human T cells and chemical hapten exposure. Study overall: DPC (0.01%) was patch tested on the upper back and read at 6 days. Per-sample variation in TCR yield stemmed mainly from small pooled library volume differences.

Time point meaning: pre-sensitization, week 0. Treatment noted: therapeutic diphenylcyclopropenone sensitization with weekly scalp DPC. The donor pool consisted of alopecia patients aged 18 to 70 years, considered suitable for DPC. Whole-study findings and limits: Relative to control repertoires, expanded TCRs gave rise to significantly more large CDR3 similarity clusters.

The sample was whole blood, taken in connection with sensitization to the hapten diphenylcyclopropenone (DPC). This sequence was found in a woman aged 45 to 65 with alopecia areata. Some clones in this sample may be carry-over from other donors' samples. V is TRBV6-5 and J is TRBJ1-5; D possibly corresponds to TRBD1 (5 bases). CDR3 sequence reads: CASSHRGVGNQPQHF. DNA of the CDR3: TGTGCCAGCAGTCATAGGGGAGTCGGCAATCAGCCCCAGCATTTT.